These 23 T cell receptor beta chains came from one sample sequenced in a study of sequential checkpoint blockade in melanoma. Treatment noted: randomized to nivolumab then ipilimumab (arm A) or the reverse (arm B). Here immunoSEQ multiplex PCR was the method, and the copy in TCRdb shows in-frame clones only, minus some. In the table there are under 40,000 clones, about 88% of which are singletons. Sequencing used CD8+ T cells sorted from blood (inferred from file names), obtained from a patient given nivolumab and ipilimumab in sequence. The receptors stem from a human donor with melanoma.

The V call is TRBV27, the J call TRBJ2-1; maybe TRBD2 (6 bases). Between the trimmed V and J ends, which lost 3 bases and 4 bases, there was a span of 13 bases. Germline lookup yields CDR1 MNHEY and CDR2 SMNVEV (reference sequence). The CDR3 has 15 residues. The DNA of the CDR3 is TGTGCCAGCAGTTTCGGGCTAGCGCAGTACAATGAGCAGTTCTTC. It specifies CASSFGLAQYNEQFF.

This chain uses TRBV7-3 with TRBJ2-1; 7 positions match TRBD1. Trimming removed 2 bases from V and 3 bases from J; junction bases left unmatched: 4. Germline V gives CDR1 SGHTA, CDR2 FQGTGA. The CDR3 spans 15 residues. The CDR3 coding sequence is TGTGCCAGCAGCTTACGTGCAGGGGGCTACAATGAGCAGTTCTTC. It yields the protein CASSLRAGGYNEQFF.

The rearrangement links TRBV15 to TRBJ2-7; 14 positions match TRBD2. Germline V CDR1 and CDR2: LNHNV, YYDKDF (reference sequence). The CDR3 has 16 residues. The trim removed 5 bases at V and 7 bases at J, leaving 10 bases unmatched. CDR3 amino acids: CATSGRPGLAGVEQYF. The CDR3 DNA is TGTGCCACCAGCGGGAGGCCGGGACTAGCGGGAGTTGAGCAGTACTTC.

This chain joins TRBV27 and TRBJ2-7, with D hard to call. Germline lookup yields CDR1 MNHEY and CDR2 SMNVEV (reference sequence). The CDR3 is made up of 13 amino acids. The ends were cut back, 5 bases at V and 3 bases at J, with 11 bases in the middle. In DNA form, the CDR3 reads TGTGCCAGCAGTATGGGGTGGGGCTACGAGCAGTACGTC. Translating it yields CASSMGWGYEQYV.

The rearrangement joins TRBV4-1 to TRBJ2-7; 9 nucleotides agree with TRBD1. The germline gives CDR1 MGHRA, CDR2 YSYEKL. The length of the CDR3 is 14 residues. The junction had 5 bases not matched to a gene; V was cut back by 4 bases and J by 4 bases. DNA of the CDR3: TGCGCCAGCAGCCCAGGAGACAGGGGGTACGAGCAGTACTTC. Its protein product is CASSPGDRGYEQYF.

The chain combines TRBV15 with TRBJ2-7, with no clear D. There are 14 residues in the CDR3. The germline V gene encodes CDR1 LNHNV and CDR2 YYDKDF (reference sequence). The germline V and J ends were trimmed by 1 base and 4 bases, with 11 bases remaining between them. CDR3 residues: CATSRVNERYEQYF. The CDR3 nucleotides read TGTGCCACCAGCAGAGTAAACGAGAGGTACGAGCAGTACTTC.

The chain is built from TRBV6-5 and TRBJ2-2; D possibly corresponds to TRBD1 (7 bases). V lost 2 bases to trimming and J lost 7 bases, with 14 bases between them. Germline V gives CDR1 MNHEY, CDR2 SVGAGI. The CDR3 loop spans 15 amino acids. The CDR3 reads CASSYDTGEDGELFF. CDR3 DNA sequence: TGTGCCAGCAGTTACGACACAGGGGAGGACGGGGAGCTGTTTTTT.

The chain employs TRBV13 and TRBJ2-1; 8 bases are a match to TRBD2. The CDR3 runs to 16 residues. CDR1 and CDR2 (germline): PRHDT, FYEKMQ (reference sequence). Germline trimming cut 0 bases from V and 9 bases from J; bases unmatched to any gene: 10. In nucleotides, the CDR3 is TGTGCCAGCAGCTTAGGAGCGGGAGTATTATTCGGTGAGCAGTTCTTC. Its translation: CASSLGAGVLFGEQFF.

This sequence joins TRBV10-2 and TRBJ2-7, with no clear D. Trimming left V 6 bases short and J 0 bases short, with 3 bases between. The germline V gene encodes CDR1 WSHSY and CDR2 SAAADI. The CDR3 totals 11 residues. CDR3 in amino acids: CASSDSYEQYV. CDR3 coding DNA: TGCGCCAGCAGCGACTCCTACGAGCAGTACGTC.

The J gene is TRBJ2-7, the V gene TRBV23-1; TRBD1 might be the D (7 bases). TRBV23-1 is reported as an ORF; its role is uncertain. CDR3 size: 17 residues. V was cut by 9 bases and J by 3 bases, with 27 bases left in between. CDR3 DNA sequence: TGCGCCAGAACGAGACAAGACAGGGTCGCGGGGATCTACGAGCAGTACGTC. Translated, it gives CARTRQDRVAGIYEQYV.

This chain uses TRBV13 with TRBJ2-1, with TRBD2 matching 10 bases. Germline V lookup: CDR1 PRHDT, CDR2 FYEKMQ (reference sequence). The junction had 6 bases not matched to a gene; V was cut back by 8 bases and J by 2 bases. The CDR3 runs to 15 residues. The CDR3 DNA follows: TGTGCCAGCGCTAGCGGGAGCTTCGCCTACAATGAGCAGTTCTTC. Amino acid sequence: CASASGSFAYNEQFF.

The rearrangement joins TRBV5-6 to TRBJ2-7; TRBD2 is a possible D gene (6 bases). The V and J ends lost 2 bases and 3 bases respectively, with 12 bases between them. Germline V CDR1 and CDR2: SGHDT, YYEEEE. This CDR3 is built from 14 residues. The CDR3 protein is CASSLRGTYYEQYF. CDR3 DNA: TGTGCCAGCAGCTTACGGGGGACCTACTACGAGCAGTACTTC.

CDR3 DNA: TGTGCCAGCAGTGATTCGACTAATCCTGGAAACACCATATATTTT. Amino acid sequence: CASSDSTNPGNTIYF. The V and J genes are TRBV6-4 and TRBJ1-3, with unresolved D. This CDR3 region has 15 residues. CDR1 and CDR2 from the germline V gene are MRHNA and SNTAGT. Deletions cut 3 bases from V and 2 bases from J, with 11 bases between.

The rearrangement joins TRBV2 to TRBJ1-1; D is ambiguous. The CDR3 length is 13 residues. Trimming left V 4 bases short and J 2 bases short, with 8 bases between. Germline V gene sequence: CDR1 SNHLY, CDR2 FYNNEI. The CDR3 nucleotides read TGTGCCAGCAGTGGAGAGGGTAACACTGAAGCTTTCTTT. Protein product: CASSGEGNTEAFF.

The CDR3 coding sequence is TGTGCCAGCAGCTGGACTAGCGGGAGAGCTGGTGAGCAGTTCTTC. Its translation: CASSWTSGRAGEQFF. This chain joins TRBV7-3 and TRBJ2-1, with TRBD2 matching over 13 bases. V shed 4 bases, J shed 9 bases, and the junction held 6 bases outside the gene matches. In germline, CDR1 is SGHTA, CDR2 FQGTGA. The CDR3 totals 15 residues.

CDR3 sequence (DNA): TGTGCCAGCAGCTTATCCGGGACTAGCGGTTTTTTCGAGCAGTACGTC. Residues: CASSLSGTSGFFEQYV. This chain connects TRBV7-8 to TRBJ2-7; 11 nucleotides line up with TRBD2. The V segment lost 2 bases and the J segment 6 bases; nucleotides outside the gene matches: 9. Germline lookup yields CDR1 SGHVS and CDR2 FQNEAQ. The CDR3 has 16 residues.

The chain couples TRBV19 to TRBJ2-7, with TRBD1 matching 10 bases. V was clipped by 5 bases and J by 3 bases; unmatched bases: 4. Germline values: CDR1 LNHDA, CDR2 SQIVND (reference sequence). CDR3 length: 14 amino acids. The CDR3 loop is CASSPGTGVYEQYF. CDR3 DNA sequence: TGTGCCAGTAGTCCAGGGACAGGGGTCTACGAGCAGTACTTC.

This chain joins TRBV7-6 and TRBJ1-1; a possible D gene is TRBD1 (6 bases). Germline CDR1 reads SGHVS; CDR2 reads FNYEAQ. The V end was cut by 4 bases, the J end by 0 bases, with 9 bases between. This CDR3 is built from 14 residues. CDR3 amino acids: CASSWDNMNTEAFF. The DNA of the CDR3 is TGTGCCAGCAGCTGGGACAACATGAACACTGAAGCTTTCTTT. The full variable domain, its missing parts supplied by reference TRBV7-6 and TRBJ1-1, is GAGVSQSPRYKVTKRGQDVALRCDPISGHVSLYWYRQALGQGPEFLTYFNYEAQQDKSGLPNDRFSAERPEGSISTLTIQRTEQRDSAMYRCASSWDNMNTEAFFGQGTRLTVV.

In DNA form, the CDR3 reads TGTGCCAGCAGCTTTGGCACGAACACTGAAGCTTTCTTT. Translating it yields CASSFGTNTEAFF. The chain links TRBV7-9 to TRBJ1-1; D not certain. V was trimmed by 3 bases and J by 1 base, leaving 6 bases between them. This CDR3 is built from 13 residues. Germline V gene sequence: CDR1 SEHNR, CDR2 FQNEAQ (reference sequence).

This rearrangement joins TRBV6-5 to TRBJ2-7; 8 nucleotides align to TRBD1. Trimming took 5 bases from V and 6 from J; bases not matched to a gene: 6. The CDR3 is 13 residues long. Germline loops: CDR1 MNHEY, CDR2 SVGAGI. CDR3 nucleotides: TGTGCCAGCAGTCACGGACAGGGCGCCGAGCAGTACTTC. It yields the protein CASSHGQGAEQYF.

The rearrangement links TRBV19 to TRBJ2-1, with TRBD2 matching over 9 bases. This CDR3 comprises 17 residues. Germline V gene data show CDR1 as LNHDA and CDR2 as SQIVND (reference sequence). The V segment lost 2 bases and the J segment 2 bases; nucleotides outside the gene matches: 7. CDR3 sequence reads: CASSITIAGAAYNEQFF. The CDR3 DNA is TGTGCCAGTAGTATAACCATAGCGGGAGCGGCCTACAATGAGCAGTTCTTC.

The sample holds one count of this clone. This chain uses TRBV29-1 with TRBJ2-1; D is perhaps TRBD1 (5 bases). The germline V gene has CDR1 SQVTM and CDR2 ANQGSEA. Trimming removed 4 bases at V and 2 bases at J, with 9 bases between. This CDR3 is built from 13 residues. CDR3 sequence: CSVGQGPYNEQFF. The CDR3 bases are TGCAGCGTTGGGCAGGGCCCCTACAATGAGCAGTTCTTC.

The rearrangement links TRBV4-2 to TRBJ2-1, with D possibly TRBD2 on 5 matching bases. Trimming pared 0 bases from V and 7 bases from J, leaving 16 bases between. The CDR3 covers 16 residues. Germline V lookup: CDR1 LGHNA, CDR2 YNFKEQ. CDR3 in amino acids: CASSQDGSGSENEQFF. The CDR3 DNA follows: TGTGCCAGCAGCCAAGATGGCAGCGGAAGTGAGAATGAGCAGTTCTTC.